Listed here are 21 T cell receptor beta chains from one sample, sequenced in a study of OX40 agonist ivuxolimab in advanced cancers. The method was immunoSEQ multiplex PCR; TCRdb's version includes in-frame clones alone and lacks a portion of them. The table shows fewer than 90,000 clones, with 85% to 90% occurring only once. The specimen comprised CD4+ or CD8+ T cells sorted from blood, sampled in a trial of the OX40 agonist ivuxolimab. Receptor source: an adult with an advanced solid tumor such as melanoma, head and neck, liver or kidney cancer.

The V call is TRBV11-3, the J call TRBJ2-2, with TRBD2 matching 9 bases. The trim removed 6 bases at V and 7 bases at J, leaving 9 bases unmatched. The CDR3 is made up of 15 amino acids. Germline V gene sequence: CDR1 SGHNT, CDR2 YENEEA. CDR3 DNA: TGTGCCAGCAGTTCCGGTAGCGGGAGCGGCGGGGAGCTGTTTTTT. Amino acids: CASSSGSGSGGELFF. The full variable domain, rest sourced from reference TRBV11-3 and TRBJ2-2, is EAGVVQSPRYKIIEKKQPVAFWCNPISGHNTLYWYLQNLGQGPELLIRYENEEAVDDSQLPKDRFSAERLKGVDSTLKIQPAELGDSAVYLCASSSGSGSGGELFFGEGSRLTVL.

The J gene is TRBJ2-1, the V gene TRBV4-1, with TRBD2 matching over 14 bases. The junction had 8 bases not matched to a gene; V was cut back by 4 bases and J by 6 bases. CDR3 length: 17 amino acids. CDR1 is MGHRA and CDR2 is YSYEKL in the germline V gene. DNA of the CDR3: TGCGCCAGCAGCCCACAGGGACTAGCGGGAGTACGCAATGAGCAGTTCTTC. This translates into CASSPQGLAGVRNEQFF.

CDR3 protein: CASSSGGADNEQFF. The CDR3 DNA reads TGTGCCAGCAGCTCCGGGGGGGCGGACAATGAGCAGTTCTTC. The rearrangement joins TRBV11-2 to TRBJ2-1; 8 bases agree with TRBD2. J was trimmed by 5 bases and V by 4 bases; bases with no gene match: 4. CDR1 and CDR2 from the germline V gene are SGHAT and FQNNGV. The CDR3 is 14 amino acids.

This chain joins TRBV5-6 and TRBJ1-5; no clear D. Germline V CDR1 and CDR2: SGHDT, YYEEEE. The CDR3 totals 15 residues. The germline V and J ends were trimmed by 0 bases and 2 bases, with 9 bases remaining between them. CDR3 DNA sequence: TGTGCCAGCAGCTTGGGACGGCTTGGCAATCAGCCCCAGCATTTT. This codes for CASSLGRLGNQPQHF.

This chain links TRBV18 with TRBJ1-1; 7 nucleotides align to TRBD1. Germline V gene sequence: CDR1 KGHSH, CDR2 LQKENI. After removal of 5 bases from V and 1 base from J, the junction contained 10 bases not matched to a gene. This CDR3 is built from 16 residues. The CDR3: CASSSGQASGNTEAFF. The CDR3 DNA is TGTGCCAGCTCATCCGGACAGGCCTCGGGGAACACTGAAGCTTTCTTT.

The CDR3 region has the DNA TGTGCCAGCAGCTTCTCTAGCCAGCCCCAGCATTTT. Translated, it gives CASSFSSQPQHF. The chain joins TRBV7-9 to TRBJ1-5; no definite D call. The germline V gene has CDR1 SEHNR and CDR2 FQNEAQ (reference sequence). Trimming pared 3 bases from V and 7 bases from J, leaving 7 bases between. The CDR3 has 12 residues.

The chain couples TRBV5-1 to TRBJ2-7; TRBD1 matches 10 bases. V lost 4 bases to trimming and J lost 5 bases; unmatched junction nucleotides: 9. Germline lookup yields CDR1 SGHRS and CDR2 YFSETQ. The CDR3 length is 15 residues. CDR3 in amino acids: CASSPTGTGAHEQYF. CDR3 in DNA: TGCGCCAGCAGCCCAACCGGGACAGGGGCCCACGAGCAGTACTTC.

The chain employs TRBV5-1 and TRBJ2-2; D is unclear. This CDR3 region has 14 residues. CDR1 SGHRS and CDR2 YFSETQ come from the germline V gene. Trimming stripped 7 bases from V and 2 bases from J, with 12 bases between. CDR3 sequence: CASQPRQNTGELFF. CDR3 bases: TGCGCCAGCCAGCCGCGACAAAACACCGGGGAGCTGTTTTTT.

The chain has TRBV5-1 and TRBJ2-2, with TRBD2 matching 11 bases. This CDR3 has 16 residues. V dropped 0 bases and J dropped 10; count of bases not matched to a gene: 8. The germline gives CDR1 SGHRS, CDR2 YFSETQ. The CDR3 spells CASSLEPGTSGKELFF. The CDR3 coding sequence is TGCGCCAGCAGCTTGGAACCGGGGACTAGCGGAAAGGAGCTGTTTTTT.

This chain joins TRBV28 and TRBJ2-7, with 9 bases lining up with TRBD2. In germline, CDR1 is MDHEN, CDR2 SYDVKM. This CDR3 contains 15 residues. With V trimmed by 6 bases and J by 2 bases, 8 bases remained unmatched. The DNA for the CDR3 is TGTGCCAGCAGCAGTAGCGGGAGAGAACCCTACGAGCAGTACTTC. Protein product: CASSSSGREPYEQYF.

In its sample, this clone was seen once. This chain joins TRBV27 and TRBJ2-2, with TRBD1 matching over 9 bases. CDR1 and CDR2 (germline): MNHEY, SMNVEV (reference sequence). J lost 7 bases, V lost 6 bases, and 12 bases had no gene match. This CDR3 is 16 amino acids long. In DNA, the CDR3 is TGTGCCAGCAGATACTCCGGGACAGGGTCCATCGGGGAGCTGTTTTTT. This encodes CASRYSGTGSIGELFF.

The rearrangement links TRBV6-1 to TRBJ1-5; D not certain. Between the trimmed V and J ends, which lost 3 bases and 5 bases, there was a span of 14 bases. Germline V lookup: CDR1 MNHNS, CDR2 SASEGT. CDR3 size: 15 residues. CDR3 nucleotides: TGTGCCAGCAGTGAGACCAGATACGGGGATCAGCCCCAGCATTTT. It translates to CASSETRYGDQPQHF.

The genes are TRBV28 and TRBJ2-3; 9 nucleotides agree with TRBD2. After removal of 6 bases from V and 6 bases from J, the junction contained 10 bases not matched to a gene. Germline loops: CDR1 MDHEN, CDR2 SYDVKM. The CDR3 covers 15 residues. The CDR3 DNA sequence: TGTGCCAGCAGCCAATTCCTTAGCGGGAGCGATACGCAGTATTTT. This encodes CASSQFLSGSDTQYF.

The chain has TRBV5-4 and TRBJ1-1, with 10 bases aligning to TRBD1. The germline gives CDR1 SGHNT, CDR2 YYREEE (reference sequence). V shed 2 bases and J 5 bases; nucleotides not matched to a gene: 3. The CDR3 covers 14 residues. The CDR3 protein is CASSFGQGGTEAFF. CDR3 in DNA: TGTGCCAGCAGCTTTGGACAGGGGGGGACTGAAGCTTTCTTT.

This chain connects TRBV6-1 to TRBJ2-1, with D uncertain. This CDR3 has 13 residues. V lost 3 bases and J 4 bases, leaving 7 bases between the germline ends. The germline gives CDR1 MNHNS, CDR2 SASEGT. The CDR3 DNA is TGTGCCAGCAGTGAGTTAAGTTACAATGAGCAGTTCTTC. Amino acid sequence: CASSELSYNEQFF.

The V gene is TRBV6-4, the J gene TRBJ1-1, with 7 bases fitting TRBD1. V gave up 5 bases and J gave up 3 bases; unmatched junction bases: 6. CDR1 is MRHNA, CDR2 SNTAGT, per germline. The CDR3 totals 14 residues. CDR3 in amino acids: CASSTTGAHTEAFF. CDR3 coding DNA: TGTGCCAGCAGTACAACAGGGGCCCACACTGAAGCTTTCTTT.

This clone was recorded only once. The chain is built from TRBV7-8 and TRBJ1-1; 10 bases agree with TRBD1. V lost 3 bases, J lost 5 bases, and 6 bases stayed unmatched. The CDR3 spans 15 residues. The germline V gene has CDR1 SGHVS and CDR2 FQNEAQ. The CDR3 is CASSFPDRGLTEAFF. CDR3 coding DNA: TGTGCCAGCAGCTTCCCTGACAGGGGGCTGACTGAAGCTTTCTTT.

The rearrangement uses TRBV11-1 and TRBJ1-2; D is ambiguous. The CDR3 length is 12 residues. V lost 4 bases to trimming and J lost 8 bases, with 11 bases between them. Per germline, CDR1 SGHAT and CDR2 FQDESV (reference sequence). The DNA for the CDR3 is TGTGCCAGCAGCTCCATGAAAAGCGGCTACACCTTC. It specifies CASSSMKSGYTF.

V and J are TRBV9 and TRBJ2-5, with a tentative D call TRBD1 (6 bases). Trimming took off 4 bases at V and 4 bases at J, with 11 bases between the two ends. Germline V gene lookup returns CDR1 SGDLS and CDR2 YYNGEE. The CDR3 spans 13 residues. CDR3 loop: CASSFGQLETQYF. CDR3 nucleotide sequence: TGTGCCAGCAGCTTCGGACAGCTAGAGACCCAGTACTTC.

This chain connects TRBV7-2 to TRBJ2-2, with D unresolved. Germline loops: CDR1 SGHTA, CDR2 FQGNSA. The V gene lost 5 bases and the J gene lost 6 bases, with 10 bases spanning the gap. The CDR3 has 13 amino acids. The chain's CDR3 is CASSPTVSGELFF. Written as DNA, the CDR3 is TGTGCCAGCAGCCCCACGGTGTCCGGGGAGCTGTTTTTT.

The gene calls are TRBV9 and TRBJ2-2, with 7 positions matching TRBD2. The CDR3 extends over 16 amino acids. Trimming cost V 1 base and J 5 bases; bases outside gene matches: 8. Germline lookup yields CDR1 SGDLS and CDR2 YYNGEE. The CDR3 loop reads CASSVPSTSRTGELFF. CDR3 DNA sequence: TGTGCCAGCAGCGTACCTTCGACTAGCCGAACCGGGGAGCTGTTTTTT.